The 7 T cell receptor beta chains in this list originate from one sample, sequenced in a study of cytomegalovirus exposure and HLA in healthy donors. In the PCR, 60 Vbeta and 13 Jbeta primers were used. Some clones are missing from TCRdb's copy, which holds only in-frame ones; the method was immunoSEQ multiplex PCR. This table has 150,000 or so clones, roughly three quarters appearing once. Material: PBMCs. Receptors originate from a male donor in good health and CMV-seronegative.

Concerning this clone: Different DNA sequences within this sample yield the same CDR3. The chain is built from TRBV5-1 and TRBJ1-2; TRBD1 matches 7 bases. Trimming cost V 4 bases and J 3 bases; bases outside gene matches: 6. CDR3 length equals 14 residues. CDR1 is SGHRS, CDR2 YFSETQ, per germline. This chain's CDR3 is CASSPGQGDYGYTF. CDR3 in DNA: TGCGCCAGCAGCCCTGGGCAGGGGGACTATGGCTACACCTTC.

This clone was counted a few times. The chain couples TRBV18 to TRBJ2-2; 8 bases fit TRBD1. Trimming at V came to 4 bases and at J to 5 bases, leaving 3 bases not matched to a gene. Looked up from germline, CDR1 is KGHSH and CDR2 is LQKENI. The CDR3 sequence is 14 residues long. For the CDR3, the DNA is TGTGCCAGCTCACAGGGACAGGTTACCGGGGAGCTGTTTTTT. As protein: CASSQGQVTGELFF.

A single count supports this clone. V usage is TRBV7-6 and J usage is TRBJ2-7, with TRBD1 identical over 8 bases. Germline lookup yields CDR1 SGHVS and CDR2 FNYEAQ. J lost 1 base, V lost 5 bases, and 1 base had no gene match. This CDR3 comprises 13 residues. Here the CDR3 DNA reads TGTGCCAGCAGCGGACAGGGTTCCTACGAGCAGTACTTC. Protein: CASSGQGSYEQYF. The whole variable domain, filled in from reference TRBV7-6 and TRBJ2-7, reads GAGVSQSPRYKVTKRGQDVALRCDPISGHVSLYWYRQALGQGPEFLTYFNYEAQQDKSGLPNDRFSAERPEGSISTLTIQRTEQRDSAMYRCASSGQGSYEQYFGPGTRLTVT.

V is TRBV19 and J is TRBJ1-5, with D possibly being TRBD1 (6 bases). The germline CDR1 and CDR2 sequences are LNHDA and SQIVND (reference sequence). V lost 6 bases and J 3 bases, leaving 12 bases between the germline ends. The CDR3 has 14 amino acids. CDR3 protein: CASRDTGPNQPQHF. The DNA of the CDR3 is TGTGCCAGTAGGGATACAGGGCCCAATCAGCCCCAGCATTTT.

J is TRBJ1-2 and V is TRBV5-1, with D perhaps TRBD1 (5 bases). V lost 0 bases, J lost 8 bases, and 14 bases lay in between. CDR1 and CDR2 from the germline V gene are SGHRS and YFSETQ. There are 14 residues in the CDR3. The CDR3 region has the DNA TGCGCCAGCAGCTTGGGTCAGGGAGGATACGGCTACACCTTC. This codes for CASSLGQGGYGYTF.

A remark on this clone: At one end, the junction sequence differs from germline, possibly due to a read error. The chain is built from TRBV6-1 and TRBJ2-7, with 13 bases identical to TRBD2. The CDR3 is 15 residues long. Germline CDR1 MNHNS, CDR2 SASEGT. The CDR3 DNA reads TGTGCCAGCAGCGAAGGACTAGCGGGAGCGTACGAGCAGTACTTC. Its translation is CASSEGLAGAYEQYF.

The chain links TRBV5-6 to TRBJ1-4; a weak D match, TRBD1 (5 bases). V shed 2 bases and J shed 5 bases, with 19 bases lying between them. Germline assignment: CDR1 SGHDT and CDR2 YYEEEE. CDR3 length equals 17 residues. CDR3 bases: TGTGCCAGCAGCTTTGGGCGCACCGGGGGGTACAATGAAAAACTGTTTTTT. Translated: CASSFGRTGGYNEKLFF.